A selection of T cell receptor beta chains follows, all from one sample in a study of blood T cells in healthy people across ages. Each CDR3 protein is one row after TCRdb ran MiXCR on the 5' RACE reads. The sample lists about 1.1 million distinct CDR3 sequences; 30% to 40% were seen once. The sequenced sample was blood. These receptor sequences come from a young man in good health. Both conserved end residues are part of each CDR3. D genes are given only for firm matches. Not every row has a clone size; where given, it reads once, few, many or a size class.

clone_size: few
v_call: TRBV18
d_call: TRBD1
j_call: TRBJ2-7
cdr3_aa: CASSAARGQGVTQYF
cdr3_nt: TGTGCCAGCTCGGCGGCCCGCGGACAGGGGGTAACCCAGTACTTC

clone_size: .
v_call: TRBV7-3
d_call: .
j_call: TRBJ2-1
cdr3_aa: CASSLRDGNNEQFF
cdr3_nt: TGTGCCAGCAGCTTACGAGACGGGAACAATGAGCAGTTCTTC

clone_size: .
v_call: TRBV7-3
d_call: TRBD2
j_call: TRBJ2-1
cdr3_aa: CASSLGLGPNEQFF
cdr3_nt: TGTGCCAGCAGCTTGGGACTAGGCCCCAATGAGCAGTTCTTC

clone_size: .
v_call: TRBV28
d_call: .
j_call: TRBJ1-1
cdr3_aa: CASSLAGLPEAFF
cdr3_nt: TGTGCCAGCAGTTTAGCCGGTTTGCCTGAAGCTTTCTTT

clone_size: .
v_call: TRBV5-6
d_call: TRBD1
j_call: TRBJ1-1
cdr3_aa: CASSLEGHRGRDTEAFF
cdr3_nt: TGTGCCAGCAGCTTGGAGGGGCACAGGGGGCGAGACACTGAAGCTTTCTTT

clone_size: .
v_call: TRBV9
d_call: .
j_call: TRBJ2-3
cdr3_aa: CASSVLGLNTDTQYF
cdr3_nt: TGTGCCAGCAGCGTCCTCGGACTGAACACAGATACGCAGTATTTT

clone_size: .
v_call: TRBV7-2
d_call: .
j_call: TRBJ2-1
cdr3_aa: CASSYNKGGGLGNEQFF
cdr3_nt: TGTGCCAGCAGCTATAACAAAGGAGGAGGGTTGGGGAATGAGCAGTTCTTC

clone_size: .
v_call: TRBV7-9
d_call: .
j_call: TRBJ2-1
cdr3_aa: CASSFRTQGKLRNEQFF
cdr3_nt: TGTGCCAGCAGCTTCCGGACCCAGGGGAAACTTAGGAATGAGCAGTTCTTC

clone_size: .
v_call: TRBV27
d_call: .
j_call: TRBJ2-3
cdr3_aa: CASSIGVGTDTQYF
cdr3_nt: TGTGCCAGCAGCATCGGGGTGGGGACAGATACGCAGTATTTT

clone_size: .
v_call: TRBV3-1
d_call: .
j_call: TRBJ2-3
cdr3_aa: CASSPIRQEGADTQYF
cdr3_nt: TGTGCCAGCAGCCCGATTAGGCAGGAGGGCGCAGATACGCAGTATTTT

clone_size: few
v_call: TRBV3-1
d_call: .
j_call: TRBJ1-6
cdr3_aa: CASSQGAGANSPLHF
cdr3_nt: TGTGCCAGCAGCCAAGGCGCAGGGGCAAATTCACCCCTCCACTTT

clone_size: .
v_call: TRBV12-3/TRBV12-4
d_call: .
j_call: TRBJ2-7
cdr3_aa: CASRTGRYEQYF
cdr3_nt: TGTGCCAGCAGGACAGGGAGGTACGAGCAGTACTTC

clone_size: few
v_call: TRBV24-1
d_call: .
j_call: TRBJ2-1
cdr3_aa: CATSDLPPGEQFF
cdr3_nt: TGTGCCACCAGTGATTTGCCCCCAGGTGAGCAGTTCTTC

clone_size: .
v_call: TRBV5-1
d_call: TRBD2
j_call: TRBJ2-3
cdr3_aa: CASSLKPGLASTDTQYF
cdr3_nt: TGCGCCAGCAGCTTGAAACCGGGACTAGCGAGCACAGATACGCAGTATTTT

clone_size: once
v_call: TRBV5-1
d_call: .
j_call: TRBJ2-5
cdr3_aa: CASSLEAGLNEQYF
cdr3_nt: TGCGCCAGCAGCTTGGAGGCAGGGCTCAATGAGCAGTACTTC

clone_size: .
v_call: TRBV6-2/TRBV6-3
d_call: TRBD1
j_call: TRBJ1-2
cdr3_aa: CASGYRDRGGPYGYTF
cdr3_nt: TGTGCCAGCGGATACCGGGACAGGGGAGGGCCCTATGGCTACACCTTC

clone_size: .
v_call: TRBV4-1
d_call: .
j_call: TRBJ1-1
cdr3_aa: CASRAMNTEAFF
cdr3_nt: TGCGCCAGCAGAGCCATGAACACTGAAGCTTTCTTT

clone_size: few
v_call: TRBV11-2
d_call: TRBD2
j_call: TRBJ2-1
cdr3_aa: CASSLLAGYSYNEQFF
cdr3_nt: TGTGCCAGCAGCTTACTAGCGGGGTATAGTTACAATGAGCAGTTCTTC

clone_size: .
v_call: TRBV10-3
d_call: TRBD2
j_call: TRBJ2-3
cdr3_aa: CAISEYGSETSGPDTQYF
cdr3_nt: TGTGCCATCAGTGAATACGGCTCAGAGACTAGCGGACCAGATACGCAGTATTTT

clone_size: .
v_call: TRBV7-2
d_call: .
j_call: TRBJ2-3
cdr3_aa: CASSLAFSRFTDTQYF
cdr3_nt: TGTGCCAGCAGCTTAGCTTTCTCGCGGTTCACAGATACGCAGTATTTT

clone_size: .
v_call: TRBV6-2/TRBV6-3
d_call: .
j_call: TRBJ1-5
cdr3_aa: CATNLGAARQPQHF
cdr3_nt: TGTGCCACGAACCTCGGGGCTGCGAGGCAGCCCCAGCATTTT

clone_size: .
v_call: TRBV7-9
d_call: TRBD1
j_call: TRBJ1-2
cdr3_aa: CASLRGQGAPSSRVHYGYTF
cdr3_nt: TGTGCCAGTCTACGCGGACAGGGGGCGCCAAGCAGTCGGGTCCACTATGGCTACACCTTC

clone_size: few
v_call: TRBV6-2/TRBV6-3
d_call: .
j_call: TRBJ2-7
cdr3_aa: CASTRDTPRRDEQYF
cdr3_nt: TGTGCCAGCACCCGGGACACGCCTCGGAGGGACGAGCAGTACTTC

clone_size: .
v_call: TRBV10-3
d_call: .
j_call: TRBJ2-5
cdr3_aa: CATKSVVGFQETQYF
cdr3_nt: TGTGCCACCAAATCGGTAGTGGGTTTTCAAGAGACCCAGTACTTC

clone_size: few
v_call: TRBV4-1
d_call: .
j_call: TRBJ2-3
cdr3_aa: CASSQVTRTDTQYF
cdr3_nt: TGCGCCAGCAGCCAAGTCACTCGCACAGATACGCAGTATTTT

clone_size: .
v_call: TRBV5-1
d_call: TRBD2
j_call: TRBJ2-1
cdr3_aa: CASKWGGNEQFF
cdr3_nt: TGCGCCAGCAAGTGGGGGGGAAACGAGCAGTTCTTC